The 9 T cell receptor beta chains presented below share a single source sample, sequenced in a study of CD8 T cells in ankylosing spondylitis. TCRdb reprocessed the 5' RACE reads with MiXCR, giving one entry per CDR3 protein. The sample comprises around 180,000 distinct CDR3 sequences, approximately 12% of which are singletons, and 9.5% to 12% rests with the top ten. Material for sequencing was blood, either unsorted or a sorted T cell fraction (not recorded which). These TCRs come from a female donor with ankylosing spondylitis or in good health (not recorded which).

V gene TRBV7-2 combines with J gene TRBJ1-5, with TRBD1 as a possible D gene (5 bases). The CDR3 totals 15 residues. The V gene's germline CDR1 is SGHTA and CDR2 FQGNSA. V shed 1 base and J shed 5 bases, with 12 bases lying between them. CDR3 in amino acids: CASSLEWGPYQPQHF. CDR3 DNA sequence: TGTGCCAGCAGCTTAGAATGGGGACCATATCAGCCCCAGCATTTT.

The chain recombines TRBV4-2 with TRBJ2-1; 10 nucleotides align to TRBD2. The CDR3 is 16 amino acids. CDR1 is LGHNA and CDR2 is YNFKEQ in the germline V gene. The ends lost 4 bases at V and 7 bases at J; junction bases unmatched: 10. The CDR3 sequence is CASSRLIAGGLNEQFF. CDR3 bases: TGTGCCAGCAGCCGACTAATAGCGGGAGGATTGAATGAGCAGTTCTTC.

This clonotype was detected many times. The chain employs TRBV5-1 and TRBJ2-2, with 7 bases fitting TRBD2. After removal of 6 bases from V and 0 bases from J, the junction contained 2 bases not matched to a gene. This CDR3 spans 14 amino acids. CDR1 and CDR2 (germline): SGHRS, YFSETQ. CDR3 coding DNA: TGCGCCAGCACCGGACTAGCGAACACCGGGGAGCTGTTTTTT. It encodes CASTGLANTGELFF.

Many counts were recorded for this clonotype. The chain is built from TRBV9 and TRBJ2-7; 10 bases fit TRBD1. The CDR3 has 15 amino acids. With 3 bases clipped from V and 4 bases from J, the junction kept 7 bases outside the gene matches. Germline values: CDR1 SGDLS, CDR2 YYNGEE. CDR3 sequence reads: CASSGGQGGIYEQYF. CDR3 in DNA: TGTGCCAGCAGCGGAGGACAGGGGGGGATTTACGAGCAGTACTTC.

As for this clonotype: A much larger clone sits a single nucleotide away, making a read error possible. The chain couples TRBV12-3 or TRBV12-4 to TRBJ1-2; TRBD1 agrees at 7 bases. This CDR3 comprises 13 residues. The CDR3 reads CVSSLDRLYGYSF. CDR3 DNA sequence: TGTGTCAGCAGCCTGGACAGGCTCTATGGCTACTCCTTC.

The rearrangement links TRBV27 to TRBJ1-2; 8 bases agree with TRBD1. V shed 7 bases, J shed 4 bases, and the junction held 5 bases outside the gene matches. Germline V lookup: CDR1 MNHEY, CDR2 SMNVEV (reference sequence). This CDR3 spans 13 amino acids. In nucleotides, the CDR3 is TGTGCCAGCACCCACGGACAGGGCTATGGCTACACCTTC. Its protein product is CASTHGQGYGYTF.

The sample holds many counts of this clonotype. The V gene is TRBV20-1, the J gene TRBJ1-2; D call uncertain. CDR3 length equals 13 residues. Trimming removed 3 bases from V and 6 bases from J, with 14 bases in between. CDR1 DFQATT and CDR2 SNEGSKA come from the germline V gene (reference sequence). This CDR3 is CSARRTTEDGYTF. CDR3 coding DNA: TGCAGTGCTAGGAGGACCACGGAAGATGGCTACACCTTC.

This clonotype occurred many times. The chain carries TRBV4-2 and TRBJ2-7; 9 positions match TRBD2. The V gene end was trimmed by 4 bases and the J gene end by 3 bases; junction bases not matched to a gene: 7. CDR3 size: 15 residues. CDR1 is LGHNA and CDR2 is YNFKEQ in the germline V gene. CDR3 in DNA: TGTGCCAGCAGCCTCAAGCGGGAGGTAAGCTACGAGCAGTACTTC. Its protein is CASSLKREVSYEQYF.

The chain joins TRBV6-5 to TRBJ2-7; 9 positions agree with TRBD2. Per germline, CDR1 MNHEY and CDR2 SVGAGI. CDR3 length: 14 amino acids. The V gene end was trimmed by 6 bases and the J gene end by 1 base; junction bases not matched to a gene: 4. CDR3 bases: TGTGCCAGCAGACTCGGACTAGCGTCCTACGAGCAGTACTTC. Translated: CASRLGLASYEQYF.